This passage covers 22 T cell receptor beta chains from one sample sequenced in a study of regulatory dendritic cells for organ transplantation. Allogeneic regulatory or mature dendritic cells were co-cultured for less than 6 days with CFSE-labeled sorted T cells at 1:10. The antigens for these receptors are not known. Profiling relied on immunoSEQ multiplex PCR, and the TCRdb table lists in-frame clones only, not all of them. Of 4,000 to 5,000 clones in the sample, 60% were seen once. Sequencing input: memory CD8+ T cells from blood cultured with regulatory dendritic cells. Specified subset: CD45RO+ memory T cells. The receptor source for this set is a human donor in good health.

The rearrangement uses TRBV4-1 and TRBJ1-4; possibly TRBD1 for D (5 bases). The CDR3 extends over 15 amino acids. Germline CDR1 is MGHRA and CDR2 is YSYEKL. Trimming took 0 bases from V and 8 from J, leaving 13 bases between them. CDR3 nucleotide sequence: TGCGCCAGCAGCCAAGAGGCGGGGGAGGGAGAAAAACTGTTTTTT. Its translation: CASSQEAGEGEKLFF.

The chain links TRBV27 to TRBJ1-5; TRBD1 matches 7 bases. There are 14 residues in the CDR3. Germline V gene data show CDR1 as MNHEY and CDR2 as SMNVEV (reference sequence). J gave up 4 bases and V 5 bases, and 5 bases lay outside the gene matches. The CDR3 bases are TGTGCCAGCAGTCCTCGACAGGGAAATCAGCCCCAGCATTTT. This codes for CASSPRQGNQPQHF.

The chain links TRBV7-9 to TRBJ1-4; 7 bases match TRBD1. The CDR3 spans 14 residues. Unmatched junction bases numbered 4, after V lost 4 bases and J lost 5 bases. The germline gives CDR1 SEHNR, CDR2 FQNEAQ (reference sequence). This chain's CDR3 is CASSSGGSNEKLFF. The DNA of the CDR3 is TGTGCCAGCAGCTCAGGGGGATCAAATGAAAAACTGTTTTTT.

This clone is medium-sized (0.01 to 0.1%) within its sample. The chain carries TRBV5-6 and TRBJ2-7; TRBD2 matches at 8 bases. This CDR3 has 14 amino acids. Germline V gene sequence: CDR1 SGHDT, CDR2 YYEEEE. The V gene end was trimmed by 4 bases and the J gene end by 2 bases; junction bases not matched to a gene: 5. The CDR3 coding sequence is TGTGCCAGCAGCCCGGGACTAGGCGCCTACGAGCAGTACTTC. It specifies CASSPGLGAYEQYF.

The chain is built from TRBV9 and TRBJ2-3; possible D gene TRBD2, 6 bases. The CDR3 has 17 residues. The germline V gene encodes CDR1 SGDLS and CDR2 YYNGEE. V lost 4 bases to trimming and J lost 2 bases, with 20 bases between them. As DNA, the CDR3 is TGTGCCAGCAGCTCCCCCCCTTTCGGCGGGGACACAGATACGCAGTATTTT. The encoded protein is CASSSPPFGGDTDTQYF.

V and J are TRBV19 and TRBJ2-7, with 9 bases fitting TRBD1. This CDR3 contains 16 residues. V trimming: 0 bases; J trimming: 4 bases; junction bases outside the gene matches: 7. Germline lookup yields CDR1 LNHDA and CDR2 SQIVND (reference sequence). CDR3 DNA: TGTGCCAGTAGTATAGATCCCGGGACAGGGAAATACGAGCAGTACTTC. Translation gives CASSIDPGTGKYEQYF.

V is TRBV2 and J is TRBJ1-2; D uncertain. Germline V gene lookup returns CDR1 SNHLY and CDR2 FYNNEI. The ends were cut back, 3 bases at V and 3 bases at J, with 11 bases in the middle. This CDR3 contains 14 residues. The CDR3 DNA is TGTGCCAGCAGTGAGGTCGCCACGGACTATGGCTACACCTTC. Its protein product is CASSEVATDYGYTF.

The chain is built from TRBV4-1 and TRBJ2-7, with TRBD2 matching 9 bases. The CDR3 runs to 16 residues. Germline loops: CDR1 MGHRA, CDR2 YSYEKL. V trimming: 0 bases; J trimming: 0 bases; junction bases outside the gene matches: 3. This CDR3 is CASSQDPSGISYEQYF. Here the CDR3 DNA reads TGCGCCAGCAGCCAAGATCCTAGCGGGATCTCCTACGAGCAGTACTTC.

The chain couples TRBV29-1 to TRBJ1-2; no definite D call. The CDR3 covers 14 residues. Germline V gives CDR1 SQVTM, CDR2 ANQGSEA. Trimming pared 4 bases from V and 2 bases from J, leaving 14 bases between. The CDR3 DNA reads TGCAGCGTTGTTCTTCCCCAACAAAACTATGGCTACACCTTC. Protein: CSVVLPQQNYGYTF.

The chain has TRBV4-2 and TRBJ2-1; the D gene is possibly TRBD2 (6 bases). This CDR3 has 15 residues. Trimming removed 4 bases at V and 0 bases at J, with 10 bases between. CDR1 and CDR2 from the germline V gene are LGHNA and YNFKEQ. The chain's CDR3 is CASSPGGNSYNEQFF. Written as DNA, the CDR3 is TGTGCCAGCAGCCCCGGCGGGAACTCCTACAATGAGCAGTTCTTC.

This clone occurred a few times. The CDR3 protein is CASSLSAGQPQHF. CDR3 nucleotides: TGTGCCAGCAGCCTTTCGGCGGGTCAGCCCCAGCATTTT. This chain joins TRBV21-1 and TRBJ1-5. TRBV21-1 is reported as a pseudogene. The CDR3 has 13 amino acids.

This clone is deemed large. This chain joins TRBV4-3 and TRBJ1-1; the D gene is possibly TRBD1 (6 bases). Trimming took off 1 base at V and 11 bases at J, with 17 bases between the two ends. CDR3 length: 14 amino acids. The germline CDR1 and CDR2 sequences are LGHNA and YSLEER. The CDR3 DNA follows: TGCGCCAGCAGCCAAGGGGCAGGGGCCGAATGGGCTTTCTTT. This translates into CASSQGAGAEWAFF.

There are a few counts of this clone. The genes are TRBV25-1 and TRBJ1-2, with D unresolved. CDR3 size: 16 residues. V was cut by 3 bases and J by 2 bases, with 16 bases left in between. Germline V gene sequence: CDR1 MGHDK, CDR2 SYGVNS. CDR3 DNA: TGTGCCAGCAGTGATCTCATGGACGGGGAAAACTATGGCTACACCTTC. This encodes CASSDLMDGENYGYTF.

The chain joins TRBV10-3 to TRBJ2-4; TRBD1 agrees at 8 bases. CDR3 length equals 16 residues. The V and J ends lost 6 bases and 1 base, in that order; junction bases with no gene match: 8. Germline V CDR1 and CDR2: ENHRY, SYGVKD. The CDR3 loop is CAISEMTGEAKNIQYF. DNA for the CDR3: TGTGCCATCAGCGAAATGACAGGGGAGGCCAAAAACATTCAGTACTTC.

This sequence joins TRBV7-8 and TRBJ2-3; 9 nucleotides align to TRBD1. CDR3 length: 15 residues. V dropped 4 bases and J dropped 4; count of bases not matched to a gene: 6. The germline gives CDR1 SGHVS, CDR2 FQNEAQ. CDR3 nucleotides: TGTGCCAGCAGCTCGGACAGGGGAAGGGCAGATACGCAGTATTTT. Amino acid sequence: CASSSDRGRADTQYF.

The chain recombines TRBV7-9 with TRBJ2-7; 11 nucleotides match TRBD1. J was trimmed by 3 bases and V by 5 bases; bases with no gene match: 3. The CDR3 contains 14 residues. Germline loops: CDR1 SEHNR, CDR2 FQNEAQ (reference sequence). CDR3 protein: CASSPGQGDYEQYF. The CDR3 nucleotides are TGTGCCAGCAGCCCGGGACAGGGGGACTACGAGCAGTACTTC. Full variable domain (remainder filled in from reference TRBV7-9 and TRBJ2-7): DTGVSQNPRHKITKRGQNVTFRCDPISEHNRLYWYRQTLGQGPEFLTYFQNEAQLEKSRLLSDRFSAERPKGSFSTLEIQRTEQGDSAMYLCASSPGQGDYEQYFGPGTRLTVT.

This clone was detected a few times. This chain links TRBV25-1 with TRBJ2-7; no reliable D call. V gave up 4 bases and J gave up 5 bases, with 12 bases separating them. The CDR3 loop spans 13 amino acids. The V gene's germline CDR1 is MGHDK and CDR2 SYGVNS. The CDR3 DNA follows: TGTGCCAGCAGTGGGAGCCTTTATCACGAGCAGTACTTC. This gives the protein CASSGSLYHEQYF.

This chain links TRBV6-6 with TRBJ1-6; D uncertain. V dropped 6 bases and J dropped 5 bases, with 11 bases sitting between them. The CDR3 has 14 residues. The germline V gene encodes CDR1 MNHNY and CDR2 SVGAGI (reference sequence). The CDR3 here is CASSSAANNSPLHF. DNA for the CDR3: TGTGCCAGCAGCAGCGCCGCAAATAATTCACCCCTCCACTTT.

V is TRBV4-1 and J is TRBJ2-1, with 10 bases fitting TRBD2. V was clipped by 0 bases and J by 5 bases; unmatched bases: 13. The CDR3 runs 19 residues. Per germline, CDR1 MGHRA and CDR2 YSYEKL. CDR3 nucleotide sequence: TGCGCCAGCAGCCAAGATCTGGGACTAGCGTTGGTTGGGGACAATGAGCAGTTCTTC. It translates to CASSQDLGLALVGDNEQFF.

The gene calls are TRBV19 and TRBJ1-3, with a tentative D call TRBD1 (5 bases). In germline, CDR1 is LNHDA, CDR2 SQIVND (reference sequence). The CDR3 spans 15 residues. The V end lost 6 bases, the J end lost 0 bases, and 12 bases lay between the germline ends. CDR3 nucleotides: TGTGCCAGTAGGTCCAAGGGGATCTCTGGAAACACCATATATTTT. This codes for CASRSKGISGNTIYF.

The chain links TRBV19 to TRBJ1-5; D gene unclear. CDR1 and CDR2 from the germline V gene are LNHDA and SQIVND (reference sequence). The V end was cut by 2 bases, the J end by 0 bases, with 17 bases between. This CDR3 comprises 18 residues. The DNA for the CDR3 is TGTGCCAGTAGTATAAGCACGTCCGGCGGGAATAGCAATCAGCCCCAGCATTTT. This gives the protein CASSISTSGGNSNQPQHF.

The J gene is TRBJ2-7, the V gene TRBV4-1; perhaps TRBD2 as D (6 bases). Per the germline V gene, CDR1 is MGHRA and CDR2 is YSYEKL. Between the trimmed V and J ends, which lost 0 bases and 0 bases, there was a span of 12 bases. The CDR3 spans 16 residues. The DNA of the CDR3 is TGCGCCAGCAGCCAAGAAAGTAGCGGCTTCTCCTACGAGCAGTACTTC. Translating it yields CASSQESSGFSYEQYF.